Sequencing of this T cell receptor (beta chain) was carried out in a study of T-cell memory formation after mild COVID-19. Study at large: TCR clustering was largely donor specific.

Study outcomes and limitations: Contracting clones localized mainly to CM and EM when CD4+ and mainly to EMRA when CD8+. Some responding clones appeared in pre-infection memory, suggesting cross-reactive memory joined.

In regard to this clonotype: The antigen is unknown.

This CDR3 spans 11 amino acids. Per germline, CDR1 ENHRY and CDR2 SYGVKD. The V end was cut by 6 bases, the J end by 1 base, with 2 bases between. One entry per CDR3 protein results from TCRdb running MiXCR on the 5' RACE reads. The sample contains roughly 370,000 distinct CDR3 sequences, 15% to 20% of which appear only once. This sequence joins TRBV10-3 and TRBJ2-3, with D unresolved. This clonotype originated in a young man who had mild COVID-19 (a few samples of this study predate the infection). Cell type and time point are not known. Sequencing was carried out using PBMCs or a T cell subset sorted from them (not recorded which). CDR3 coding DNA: TGTGCCATCAGGGGCACAGATACGCAGTATTTT. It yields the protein CAIRGTDTQYF.